The 20 T cell receptor beta chains below come from one sample, sequenced in a study of blood T cell repertoires in COVID-19. Some clones are missing from TCRdb's copy, which holds only in-frame ones; the method was immunoSEQ multiplex PCR. The repertoire holds around 70,000 clones, more than 80% seen once, with 7% to 8.5% in the top ten. Sequenced input: peripheral blood. The receptors shown here come from a man aged 25-45 years with acute or convalescent COVID-19.

This CDR3 reads CASSPRRATEAFF. The CDR3 coding sequence is TGTGCCAGCAGCCCCCGGAGGGCAACTGAAGCTTTCTTT. The chain combines TRBV3-1 (or the pseudogene TRBV3-2) with TRBJ1-1; D gene unclear. V gave up 4 bases and J gave up 5 bases, with 11 bases separating them. Looked up from germline, CDR1 is LGHDT and CDR2 is YNNKEL (reference sequence). There are 13 residues in the CDR3.

The sample holds one count of this clone. The chain carries TRBV9 and TRBJ2-7; TRBD2 matches 8 bases. The junction had 6 bases not matched to a gene; V was cut back by 2 bases and J by 2 bases. This CDR3 spans 15 amino acids. Germline CDR1 reads SGDLS; CDR2 reads YYNGEE. The CDR3 DNA reads as TGTGCCAGCAGCGTCGGCAGCGGGAGTGCCTACGAGCAGTACTTC. This encodes CASSVGSGSAYEQYF.

The V gene is TRBV6-6, the J gene TRBJ1-2; 7 bases are shared with TRBD1. CDR1 and CDR2 from the germline V gene are MNHNY and SVGAGI (reference sequence). V dropped 7 bases and J dropped 3; count of bases not matched to a gene: 8. There are 14 residues in the CDR3. CDR3 sequence reads: CASTAGGQYYGYTF. For the CDR3, the DNA is TGTGCCAGCACCGCAGGGGGACAGTACTATGGCTACACCTTC.

The rearrangement links TRBV24-1 to TRBJ2-7; 8 bases fit TRBD1. The germline V gene has CDR1 KGHDR and CDR2 SFDVKD. CDR3 length: 21 residues. V shed 4 bases, J shed 2 bases, and the junction held 24 bases outside the gene matches. The CDR3 nucleotides read TGTGCCACCAGTGACCCATCCCCGACAGGGGCCGCCCACGAAGACACCTACGAGCAGTACTTC. This sequence encodes CATSDPSPTGAAHEDTYEQYF.

V usage is TRBV28 and J usage is TRBJ2-3; D gene uncertain. The CDR3 extends over 12 amino acids. The ends were cut back, 7 bases at V and 5 bases at J, with 10 bases in the middle. Germline values: CDR1 MDHEN, CDR2 SYDVKM. The CDR3 DNA reads TGTGCCAGCACTAGAGGAATAGATACGCAGTATTTT. Residues: CASTRGIDTQYF.

The chain joins TRBV5-1 to TRBJ2-7; TRBD2 aligns across 11 bases. The ends lost 4 bases at V and 0 bases at J; junction bases unmatched: 3. Looked up from germline, CDR1 is SGHRS and CDR2 is YFSETQ. This CDR3 is 15 amino acids long. In DNA form, the CDR3 reads TGCGCCAGCAGCGCAACTAGCGGGAGCTCCTACGAGCAGTACTTC. Its translation is CASSATSGSSYEQYF.

The chain uses TRBV6-1 and TRBJ2-5; D is ambiguous. This CDR3 contains 12 residues. Per the germline V gene, CDR1 is MNHNS and CDR2 is SASEGT. Trimming cost V 2 bases and J 6 bases, with 7 bases left between them. CDR3 sequence: CASSENEKTQYF. CDR3 sequence (DNA): TGTGCCAGCAGTGAAAACGAGAAGACCCAGTACTTC.

The V and J genes are TRBV7-3 and TRBJ2-2; tentative D call: TRBD1 (6 bases). The CDR3 spans 16 residues. Trimming removed 2 bases from V and 6 bases from J, with 16 bases in between. In germline, CDR1 is SGHTA, CDR2 FQGTGA. The CDR3 sequence: CASSLLQGPSAGELFF. CDR3 in DNA: TGTGCCAGCAGCTTACTACAGGGTCCGAGCGCCGGGGAGCTGTTTTTT.

The V call is TRBV6-5, the J call TRBJ2-7; the D gene is possibly TRBD2 (7 bases). V was pared by 4 bases and J by 4 bases, with 14 bases between. This CDR3 comprises 14 residues. Per the germline V gene, CDR1 is MNHEY and CDR2 is SVGAGI. The CDR3 here is CASSSNREGYEQYF. In DNA form, the CDR3 reads TGTGCCAGCAGTTCGAACAGGGAGGGGTACGAGCAGTACTTC.

This clone was counted a few times. The chain joins TRBV19 to TRBJ2-7; TRBD1 matches at 9 bases. The CDR3 spans 16 residues. Germline assignment: CDR1 LNHDA and CDR2 SQIVND (reference sequence). Losses at the gene ends were 3 bases for V and 3 bases for J; bases not matched to a gene: 9. This chain's CDR3 is CASSIGQGTAIYEQYF. CDR3 bases: TGTGCCAGTAGTATCGGACAGGGGACCGCTATCTACGAGCAGTACTTC. The whole variable domain, filled in from reference TRBV19 and TRBJ2-7, reads DGGITQSPKYLFRKEGQNVTLSCEQNLNHDAMYWYRQDPGQGLRLIYYSQIVNDFQKGDIAEGYSVSREKKESFPLTVTSAQKNPTAFYLCASSIGQGTAIYEQYFGPGTRLTVT.

This chain joins TRBV6-5 and TRBJ1-3; weak D call: TRBD1 (5 bases). V was cut by 4 bases and J by 8 bases, with 9 bases left in between. The germline V gene encodes CDR1 MNHEY and CDR2 SVGAGI. This CDR3 has 12 residues. The DNA of the CDR3 is TGTGCCAGCAGTTCAGGGTTGGACACCATATATTTT. Encoded protein: CASSSGLDTIYF.

This chain uses TRBV11-2 with TRBJ2-1; no reliable D call. This CDR3 spans 13 amino acids. Trimming removed 4 bases at V and 6 bases at J, with 10 bases between. Looked up from germline, CDR1 is SGHAT and CDR2 is FQNNGV. The CDR3 DNA reads as TGTGCCAGCAGCTCCACCCTAGGCAATGAGCAGTTCTTC. This gives the protein CASSSTLGNEQFF.

This clone was seen a handful of times. The gene calls are TRBV5-1 and TRBJ2-1, with 11 bases identical to TRBD1. Germline CDR1 and CDR2: SGHRS and YFSETQ. The CDR3 is made up of 16 amino acids. The ends lost 3 bases at V and 5 bases at J; junction bases unmatched: 7. CDR3 amino acids: CASSWTPGQGDNEQFF. CDR3 nucleotides: TGCGCCAGCAGCTGGACCCCGGGACAGGGGGACAATGAGCAGTTCTTC.

The V gene is TRBV28, the J gene TRBJ2-7, with D possibly matching TRBD1 (5 bases). CDR1 and CDR2 (germline): MDHEN, SYDVKM. The CDR3 length is 12 residues. V lost 2 bases and J 5 bases, leaving 7 bases between the germline ends. CDR3 loop: CASSLSRDEQYF. In nucleotides, the CDR3 is TGTGCCAGCAGTTTAAGCAGGGACGAGCAGTACTTC.

V and J are TRBV28 and TRBJ1-1, with D possibly being TRBD1 (5 bases). The germline gives CDR1 MDHEN, CDR2 SYDVKM. V dropped 5 bases and J dropped 6 bases, with 13 bases sitting between them. CDR3 length equals 13 residues. CDR3 protein: CASSGIKGPEAFF. The CDR3 DNA reads TGTGCCAGCAGTGGGATAAAGGGGCCTGAAGCTTTCTTT. The variable domain in full, with the rest retrieved from reference TRBV28 and TRBJ1-1, is DVKVTQSSRYLVKRTGEKVFLECVQDMDHENMFWYRQDPGLGLRLIYFSYDVKMKEKGDIPEGYSVSREKKERFSLILESASTNQTSMYLCASSGIKGPEAFFGQGTRLTVV.

This rearrangement joins TRBV28 to TRBJ2-3; 14 bases are shared with TRBD2. Germline V gives CDR1 MDHEN, CDR2 SYDVKM. The junction had 7 bases not matched to a gene; V was cut back by 2 bases and J by 3 bases. This CDR3 is 18 amino acids long. The CDR3 sequence is CASSLRFRTSGRTDTQYF. CDR3 DNA sequence: TGTGCCAGCAGTTTACGGTTCCGGACTAGCGGGAGGACAGATACGCAGTATTTT.

The chain recombines TRBV20-1 with TRBJ2-4; 7 positions match TRBD2. Germline V gives CDR1 DFQATT, CDR2 SNEGSKA (reference sequence). There are 14 residues in the CDR3. After removal of 3 bases from V and 6 bases from J, the junction contained 8 bases not matched to a gene. CDR3 amino acids: CSASRGGNRNIQYF. In nucleotides, the CDR3 is TGCAGTGCTAGTCGGGGAGGGAATAGAAACATTCAGTACTTC.

The chain employs TRBV19 and TRBJ2-7, with 10 bases that match TRBD1. Germline assignment: CDR1 LNHDA and CDR2 SQIVND (reference sequence). This CDR3 has 14 residues. J lost 2 bases, V lost 6 bases, and 4 bases had no gene match. CDR3 in DNA: TGTGCCAGTAGACCGGGACAGGGGCCCTACGAGCAGTACTTC. Its protein is CASRPGQGPYEQYF.

The genes are TRBV28 and TRBJ2-5; TRBD2 matches at 7 bases. V was clipped by 3 bases and J by 5 bases; unmatched bases: 9. Germline V CDR1 and CDR2: MDHEN, SYDVKM. The CDR3 has 15 residues. CDR3 loop: CASSLEGGSTETQYF. CDR3 DNA sequence: TGTGCCAGCAGTTTGGAGGGAGGGTCCACGGAGACCCAGTACTTC.

The rearrangement joins TRBV28 to TRBJ2-7, with 7 bases lining up with TRBD2. This CDR3 has 15 amino acids. J was trimmed by 7 bases and V by 7 bases; bases with no gene match: 16. Looked up from germline, CDR1 is MDHEN and CDR2 is SYDVKM. In DNA, the CDR3 is TGTGCCAGCAACTCCCTAGCGGACGGTCGTCGGGAGCAGTACTTC. Its translation: CASNSLADGRREQYF.